These 30 T cell receptor beta chains came from one sample sequenced in a study of OX40 agonist ivuxolimab in advanced cancers. The repertoire was sequenced with immunoSEQ multiplex PCR; TCRdb's copy has only in-frame clones and lacks some. The sample contains some 66,000 clones, roughly 73% of which appear only once. Here the sequenced sample was CD4+ or CD8+ T cells sorted from blood, taken in a trial of the OX40 agonist ivuxolimab. The source is an adult with an advanced solid tumor such as melanoma, head and neck, liver or kidney cancer.

The chain employs TRBV5-1 and TRBJ1-1; D unresolved. The CDR3 has 13 amino acids. Germline lookup yields CDR1 SGHRS and CDR2 YFSETQ. The V end was cut by 1 base, the J end by 6 bases, with 10 bases between. CDR3 sequence (DNA): TGCGCCAGCAGCTTGACAAATTCCCCTGAAGCTTTCTTT. Its translation: CASSLTNSPEAFF.

V and J are TRBV10-3 and TRBJ2-7; D is unresolved. V lost 2 bases, J lost 4 bases, and 3 bases lay in between. CDR1 and CDR2 (germline): ENHRY, SYGVKD. This CDR3 contains 11 residues. CDR3 coding DNA: TGTGCCATCAGTGAGGGTTACGAGCAGTACTTC. It encodes CAISEGYEQYF.

The chain has TRBV7-9 and TRBJ2-3; D is possibly TRBD1 or TRBD2 (6 bases each). Germline V CDR1 and CDR2: SEHNR, FQNEAQ (reference sequence). CDR3 length: 18 residues. Trimming removed 6 bases from V and 2 bases from J, with 24 bases in between. CDR3 sequence (DNA): TGTGCCAGCAGTTCCCGCTCGGGGGCGGGACGAATCACAGATACGCAGTATTTT. Translated, it gives CASSSRSGAGRITDTQYF. Full variable domain (rest looked up from reference TRBV7-9 and TRBJ2-3): DTGVSQNPRHKITKRGQNVTFRCDPISEHNRLYWYRQTLGQGPEFLTYFQNEAQLEKSRLLSDRFSAERPKGSFSTLEIQRTEQGDSAMYLCASSSRSGAGRITDTQYFGPGTRLTVL.

The chain recombines TRBV10-3 with TRBJ1-5; possible D gene TRBD1, 5 bases. CDR1 ENHRY and CDR2 SYGVKD come from the germline V gene. The CDR3 has 13 amino acids. Trimming cost V 5 bases and J 5 bases, with 10 bases left between them. In nucleotides, the CDR3 is TGTGCCATCAGTTCAGGGTCGGATCAGCCCCAGCATTTT. It translates to CAISSGSDQPQHF.

The chain employs TRBV6-6 and TRBJ1-2; D perhaps matches TRBD1 (5 bases). Trimming cost V 0 bases and J 6 bases, with 14 bases left between them. CDR3 length equals 15 residues. The germline CDR1 and CDR2 sequences are MNHNY and SVGAGI (reference sequence). CDR3 protein: CASSYSGPVLDGYTF. The DNA for the CDR3 is TGTGCCAGCAGTTACTCGGGGCCGGTGCTCGATGGCTACACCTTC.

This clone was observed a handful of times. The chain combines TRBV29-1 with TRBJ1-1; 8 bases line up with TRBD1. After removal of 6 bases from V and 1 base from J, the junction contained 1 base not matched to a gene. The germline V gene encodes CDR1 SQVTM and CDR2 ANQGSEA. This CDR3 region has 12 residues. As DNA, the CDR3 is TGCAGCGTCGACAGGGGGAACACTGAAGCTTTCTTT. This encodes CSVDRGNTEAFF.

The V and J genes are TRBV4-1 and TRBJ2-1; 11 bases are a match to TRBD2. This CDR3 is 16 amino acids long. Germline V lookup: CDR1 MGHRA, CDR2 YSYEKL. Losses at the gene ends were 1 base for V and 6 bases for J; bases not matched to a gene: 5. CDR3 protein: CASSQVGSGGANEQFF. CDR3 DNA: TGCGCCAGCAGCCAAGTTGGTAGCGGGGGGGCCAATGAGCAGTTCTTC.

The rearrangement links TRBV10-3 to TRBJ2-6; weak D call: TRBD1 (5 bases). The CDR3 totals 17 residues. The V gene lost 2 bases and the J gene lost 1 base, with 12 bases spanning the gap. CDR1 and CDR2 (germline): ENHRY, SYGVKD. The CDR3: CAISEDSSPSGANVLTF. The DNA of the CDR3 is TGTGCCATCAGTGAGGACAGTTCTCCTTCTGGGGCCAACGTCCTGACTTTC.

The genes are TRBV21-1 and TRBJ2-7; TRBD2 is taken as the D call from the table, unchecked against the DNA. TRBV21-1 is reported as a pseudogene. CDR3 size: 15 residues. For the CDR3, the DNA is TGTGCCAGCAGCGAAGACCGCGGGGTCACCTACGAGCAGTACTTC. Its translation is CASSEDRGVTYEQYF.

The genes are TRBV2 and TRBJ1-4; tentatively, D is TRBD1 (6 bases). The germline gives CDR1 SNHLY, CDR2 FYNNEI. With 6 bases removed from V and 2 bases from J, the gap between germline ends came to 13 bases. CDR3 size: 15 residues. The CDR3 DNA is TGTGCCAGCAGGTATCAGGGGACCACTAATGAAAAACTGTTTTTT. This gives the protein CASRYQGTTNEKLFF.

The chain carries TRBV6-5 and TRBJ2-7; D is perhaps TRBD1 (6 bases). The CDR3 is 13 amino acids. The V end lost 5 bases, the J end lost 9 bases, and 17 bases lay between the germline ends. Germline V CDR1 and CDR2: MNHEY, SVGAGI. CDR3 loop: CASSTSTGLGQYF. The DNA of the CDR3 is TGTGCCAGCAGTACATCGACAGGATTGGGGCAGTACTTC.

This chain joins TRBV2 and TRBJ2-1, with 8 bases aligning to TRBD1. The junction had 6 bases not matched to a gene; V was cut back by 8 bases and J by 9 bases. CDR3 length: 12 residues. Looked up from germline, CDR1 is SNHLY and CDR2 is FYNNEI. CDR3 amino acids: CASLRQGIEQFF. Written as DNA, the CDR3 is TGTGCCAGCCTAAGACAGGGGATTGAGCAGTTCTTC.

This chain uses TRBV30 with TRBJ2-7; D may be TRBD2 (6 bases). This CDR3 is built from 13 residues. CDR1 is GTSNPN, CDR2 SVGIG, per germline (reference sequence). Trimming pared 2 bases from V and 5 bases from J, leaving 13 bases between. The CDR3, as DNA: TGTGCCTGGAGTCGGCAGGGAGGCGACGAGCAGTACTTC. Protein: CAWSRQGGDEQYF.

The chain carries TRBV7-2 and TRBJ2-1; D is unresolved. Trimming cost V 1 base and J 8 bases, with 9 bases left between them. CDR1 SGHTA and CDR2 FQGNSA come from the germline V gene. This CDR3 is 13 amino acids long. The CDR3, as DNA: TGTGCCAGCAGCTTAGTCTTTGAGGATGAGCAGTTCTTC. Amino acid sequence: CASSLVFEDEQFF. The variable domain in full, with the rest retrieved from reference TRBV7-2 and TRBJ2-1, is GAGVSQSPSNKVTEKGKDVELRCDPISGHTALYWYRQSLGQGLEFLIYFQGNSAPDKSGLPSDRFSAERTGGSVSTLTIQRTQQEDSAVYLCASSLVFEDEQFFGPGTRLTVL.

The V gene is TRBV4-2, the J gene TRBJ1-2; tentative D call: TRBD1 (6 bases). CDR1 and CDR2 from the germline V gene are LGHNA and YNFKEQ. CDR3 length: 14 residues. V lost 0 bases, J lost 5 bases, and 10 bases lay in between. The CDR3 is CASSQEDSFYGYTF. In DNA form, the CDR3 reads TGTGCCAGCAGCCAAGAGGACAGTTTTTATGGCTACACCTTC.

The chain couples TRBV11-1 to TRBJ2-5, with a tentative D call TRBD1 (6 bases). The DNA end is more similar to TRBJ2-7, so the J call may be wrong. Germline values: CDR1 SGHAT, CDR2 FQDESV (reference sequence). The CDR3 extends over 14 amino acids. CDR3 protein: CASSLDGQTYEQYF. The CDR3 coding sequence is TGTGCCAGCAGCTTAGACGGACAGACCTACGAGCAGTACTTC.

The chain joins TRBV7-9 to TRBJ2-5; 8 bases match TRBD1. Germline V gene lookup returns CDR1 SEHNR and CDR2 FQNEAQ (reference sequence). This CDR3 is 15 amino acids long. J gave up 4 bases and V 0 bases, and 4 bases lay outside the gene matches. The CDR3 nucleotides are TGTGCCAGCAGCTTAGCCGCAGGGGGCGGAGAGACCCAGTACTTC. This gives the protein CASSLAAGGGETQYF.

The chain's CDR3 is CASSQGQGPRVGELFF. The CDR3 DNA is TGCGCCAGCAGCCAAGGGCAGGGCCCCCGGGTCGGGGAGCTGTTTTTT. V and J are TRBV4-1 and TRBJ2-2; TRBD1 is a possible D gene (5 bases). V was pared by 1 base and J by 7 bases, with 16 bases between. The CDR3 extends over 16 amino acids. Germline CDR1 reads MGHRA; CDR2 reads YSYEKL.

This clone was detected a few times. V usage is TRBV10-3 and J usage is TRBJ1-4; 9 bases agree with TRBD1. Losses at the gene ends were 10 bases for V and 8 bases for J; bases not matched to a gene: 8. This CDR3 is 13 amino acids long. Germline V gene lookup returns CDR1 ENHRY and CDR2 SYGVKD. CDR3 residues: CATWTGAGEKLFF. CDR3 nucleotide sequence: TGTGCCACCTGGACAGGGGCAGGGGAAAAACTGTTTTTT.

The chain uses TRBV7-9 and TRBJ2-7; D may be TRBD1 (5 bases). The CDR3 is made up of 12 amino acids. Per germline, CDR1 SEHNR and CDR2 FQNEAQ (reference sequence). Trimming took 6 bases from V and 2 from J, leaving 8 bases between them. The DNA of the CDR3 is TGTGCCAGCAGTGACAGTACCTACGAGCAGTACTTC. This sequence encodes CASSDSTYEQYF.

The rearrangement joins TRBV6-4 to TRBJ1-5; 7 bases map to TRBD1. Germline lookup yields CDR1 MRHNA and CDR2 SNTAGT. The CDR3 is 17 residues long. The V gene end was trimmed by 6 bases and the J gene end by 2 bases; junction bases not matched to a gene: 13. This chain's CDR3 is CASSSIRGQRGNQPQHF. Here the CDR3 DNA reads TGTGCCAGCAGCTCCATTAGGGGGCAACGGGGCAATCAGCCCCAGCATTTT.

This clone was seen only a few times. The rearrangement links TRBV7-8 to TRBJ1-5; D ambiguous. There are 18 residues in the CDR3. CDR1 is SGHVS, CDR2 FQNEAQ, per germline. The germline V and J ends were trimmed by 0 bases and 0 bases, with 15 bases remaining between them. The CDR3 nucleotides read TGTGCCAGCAGCTTAGCAGGCAGCGGGAGGTATAGCAATCAGCCCCAGCATTTT. Its protein is CASSLAGSGRYSNQPQHF.

This clone showed up just once. The chain couples TRBV19 to TRBJ2-3; 15 bases fit TRBD2. V was pared by 5 bases and J by 7 bases, with 7 bases of the junction left unmatched. The CDR3 runs 16 residues. Germline-derived CDR1 and CDR2 are LNHDA and SQIVND (reference sequence). The CDR3 DNA sequence: TGTGCCAGTAGTCCGAGGACTAGCGGGGGGGGAAATACGCAGTATTTT. Encoded protein: CASSPRTSGGGNTQYF.

The CDR3 coding sequence is TGTGCCAGTAGTCGCCGTGACTTGGACGAGCAGTACTTC. This encodes CASSRRDLDEQYF. This chain uses TRBV19 with TRBJ2-7; the D is unclear. The CDR3 contains 13 residues. V lost 5 bases and J 5 bases, leaving 13 bases between the germline ends. CDR1 LNHDA and CDR2 SQIVND come from the germline V gene (reference sequence).

The chain employs TRBV6-1 and TRBJ1-3, with D perhaps TRBD1 (5 bases). This CDR3 has 15 amino acids. CDR1 is MNHNS, CDR2 SASEGT, per germline. The ends were cut back, 1 base at V and 3 bases at J, with 10 bases in the middle. CDR3 nucleotide sequence: TGTGCCAGCAGTGAAGACGCGGGGGTTGGAAACACCATATATTTT. Residues: CASSEDAGVGNTIYF.

Relative to its sample, this clone is medium-sized. The genes are TRBV6-5 and TRBJ2-5; tentative D call: TRBD2 (5 bases). V was cut by 7 bases and J by 5 bases, with 8 bases left in between. The germline CDR1 and CDR2 sequences are MNHEY and SVGAGI. This CDR3 comprises 11 residues. This CDR3 reads CASTQRETQYF. The CDR3 coding sequence is TGTGCCAGCACCCAGCGGGAGACCCAGTACTTC.

V gene TRBV7-9 combines with J gene TRBJ2-7, with D possibly TRBD2 on 5 matching bases. Germline values: CDR1 SEHNR, CDR2 FQNEAQ (reference sequence). The CDR3 covers 14 residues. V dropped 4 bases and J dropped 1 base, with 11 bases sitting between them. CDR3 bases: TGTGCCAGCAGCTCGGGCGGAGGATCCTACGAGCAGTACTTC. It specifies CASSSGGGSYEQYF.

The chain links TRBV2 to TRBJ1-1; D ambiguous. The ends were cut back, 4 bases at V and 5 bases at J, with 11 bases in the middle. Germline-derived CDR1 and CDR2 are SNHLY and FYNNEI. This CDR3 has 13 amino acids. The CDR3 region has the DNA TGTGCCAGCAGTGTTGAGGAGGAAACTGAAGCTTTCTTT. Its translation: CASSVEEETEAFF.

This clone appeared a single time. The J gene is TRBJ2-7, the V gene TRBV27; TRBD2 matches at 11 bases. V was clipped by 5 bases and J by 2 bases; unmatched bases: 2. Germline CDR1 reads MNHEY; CDR2 reads SMNVEV (reference sequence). There are 14 residues in the CDR3. This CDR3 reads CASSQLAGAYEQYF. The CDR3 bases are TGTGCCAGCAGTCAACTAGCGGGAGCCTACGAGCAGTACTTC.

The chain uses TRBV6-5 and TRBJ2-7; TRBD2 might be the D (7 bases). The V end lost 10 bases, the J end lost 3 bases, and 19 bases lay between the germline ends. The CDR3 has 14 amino acids. CDR1 and CDR2 (germline): MNHEY, SVGAGI. The CDR3 coding sequence is TGTGCCAAAGGGGGGATCAGGACTAGCTACGAGCAGTACTTC. This sequence encodes CAKGGIRTSYEQYF.